The T cell receptor beta chain under discussion was sequenced for a study of blood T cell repertoires in COVID-19. The wider study: Samples taken during acute and convalescent COVID-19 were collected in the United States, Italy and Spain.

Enrolment of Seattle patients took place during active infection, and they were followed longitudinally. V lost 4 bases, J lost 8 bases, and 11 bases lay in between. CDR1 is MNHNY and CDR2 is SVGAGI in the germline V gene (reference sequence). The length of the CDR3 is 13 residues. TCRdb keeps only in-frame clones here, not all; method: immunoSEQ multiplex PCR. The data contain 300,000 to 350,000 clones, approximately 89% of them singletons. The sample taken for sequencing was peripheral blood. V usage is TRBV6-6 and J usage is TRBJ1-4; no clear D. This sequence originates from a woman in her 30s with COVID-19, enrolled during active disease. The CDR3 loop is CASSFRGQEKLFF. The CDR3 DNA follows: TGTGCCAGCAGTTTCCGAGGCCAGGAAAAACTGTTTTTT.